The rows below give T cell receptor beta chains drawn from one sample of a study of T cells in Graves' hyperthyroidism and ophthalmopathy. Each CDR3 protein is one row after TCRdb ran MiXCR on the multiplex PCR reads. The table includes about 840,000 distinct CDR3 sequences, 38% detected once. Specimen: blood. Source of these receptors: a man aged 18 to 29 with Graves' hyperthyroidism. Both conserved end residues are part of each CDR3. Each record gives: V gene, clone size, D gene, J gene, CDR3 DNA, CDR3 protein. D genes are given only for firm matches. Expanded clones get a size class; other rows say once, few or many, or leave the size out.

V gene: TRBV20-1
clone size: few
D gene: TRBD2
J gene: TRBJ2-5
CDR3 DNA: TGCAGTGCTAGATACGGACTAGCGGTGCGGGGGACCCAGTACTTC
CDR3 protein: CSARYGLAVRGTQYF

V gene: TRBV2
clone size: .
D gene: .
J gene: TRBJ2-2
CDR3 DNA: TGTGCCAGCAGTGACGGTGTCGGGGGCTTCGAATTCACCGGGGAGCTGTTTTTT
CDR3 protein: CASSDGVGGFEFTGELFF

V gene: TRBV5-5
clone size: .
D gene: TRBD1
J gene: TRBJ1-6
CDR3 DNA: TGTGCCAGCAGCGTGGGGACAGGGGGATTTTCACCCCTCCACTTT
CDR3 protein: CASSVGTGGFSPLHF

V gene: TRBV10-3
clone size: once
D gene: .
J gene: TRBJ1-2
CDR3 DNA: TGTGCCATCAGGGGAGATACAGGAAATGGCTACACCTTC
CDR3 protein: CAIRGDTGNGYTF

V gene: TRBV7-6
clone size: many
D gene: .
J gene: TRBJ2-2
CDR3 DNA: TGTGCCAGCAGCTTAAGGGACGGGGAGCTGTTTTTT
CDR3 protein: CASSLRDGELFF

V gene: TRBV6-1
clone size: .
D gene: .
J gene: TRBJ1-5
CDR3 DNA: TGTGCCAGCAGCAACGAGGGGTATGGCAATCAGCCCCAGCATTTT
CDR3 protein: CASSNEGYGNQPQHF

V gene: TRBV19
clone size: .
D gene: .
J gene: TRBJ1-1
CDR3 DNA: TGTGCCAGTAGTATAGGTCGGTCAGGGAACACTGAAGCTTTCTTT
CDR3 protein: CASSIGRSGNTEAFF

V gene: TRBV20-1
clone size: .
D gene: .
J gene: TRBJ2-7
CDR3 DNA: TGCAGTGCTAGAGTGGGTCCCTACGAGCAGTGCTTC
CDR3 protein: CSARVGPYEQCF

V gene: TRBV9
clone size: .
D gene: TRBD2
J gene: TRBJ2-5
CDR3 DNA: TGTGCCAGCAGCGGAGGACAAATAGCGGGAGCAGAGGCCCAGTACTTC
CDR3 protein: CASSGGQIAGAEAQYF

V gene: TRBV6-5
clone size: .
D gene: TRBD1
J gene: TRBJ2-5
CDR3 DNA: TGTGCCAGCAGTAAAGGACAGGCCTGGGCGGGAGAGACCCAGTACTTC
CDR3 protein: CASSKGQAWAGETQYF

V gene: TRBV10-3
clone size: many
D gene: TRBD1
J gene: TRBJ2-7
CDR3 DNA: TGTGCCATCAGTGAAATCGGGGTAACAGGGGTCCCCTACGAGCAGTACTTC
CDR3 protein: CAISEIGVTGVPYEQYF

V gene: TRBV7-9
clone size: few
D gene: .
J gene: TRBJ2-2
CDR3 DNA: TGTGCCAGCAGCTTAGCGGAGCGACCTAACACCGGGGAGCTGTTTTTT
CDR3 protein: CASSLAERPNTGELFF

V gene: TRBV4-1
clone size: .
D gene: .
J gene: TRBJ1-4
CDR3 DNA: TGCGCCAGCAGCCAAGATGTGGGGGAACTGTTTTTT
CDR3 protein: CASSQDVGELFF

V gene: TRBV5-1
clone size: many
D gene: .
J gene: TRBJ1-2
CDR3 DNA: TGCGCCAGCAGCCCCCAGACTGACTATGGCTACACCTTC
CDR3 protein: CASSPQTDYGYTF

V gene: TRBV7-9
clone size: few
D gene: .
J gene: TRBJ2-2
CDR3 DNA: TGTGCCAGCAGGGAGAAAATGGGCCCCGGGGAGCTGTTTTTT
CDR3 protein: CASREKMGPGELFF

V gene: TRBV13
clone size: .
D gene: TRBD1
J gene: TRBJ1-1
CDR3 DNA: TGTGCCAGCAGCACAGGGAGGGGGCGACGAACTGAAGCTTTCTTT
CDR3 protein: CASSTGRGRRTEAFF

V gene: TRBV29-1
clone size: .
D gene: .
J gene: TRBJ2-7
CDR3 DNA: TGCAGCTCACCGGGACCGCTGAGAGAGCAGTACTTC
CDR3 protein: CSSPGPLREQYF

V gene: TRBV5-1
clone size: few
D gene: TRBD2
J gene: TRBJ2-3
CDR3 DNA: TGCGCCAGCAGCTTTTCGGCGGGGGGGGCAGATACGCAGTATTTT
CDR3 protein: CASSFSAGGADTQYF

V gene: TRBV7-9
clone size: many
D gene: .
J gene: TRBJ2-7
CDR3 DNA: TGTGCCAGCAGCTTAGGCGGCGAGATGCGGCAGTACTTC
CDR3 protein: CASSLGGEMRQYF

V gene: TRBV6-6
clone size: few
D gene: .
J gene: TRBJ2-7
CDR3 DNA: TGTGCCAGCAGTCCAGGGGTTGTGCAGTACTTC
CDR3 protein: CASSPGVVQYF

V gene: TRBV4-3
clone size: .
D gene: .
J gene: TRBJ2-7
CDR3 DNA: TGCGTCAGCAGCCAAGATTGGGGCTCCTACGAGCAGTACTTC
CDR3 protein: CVSSQDWGSYEQYF

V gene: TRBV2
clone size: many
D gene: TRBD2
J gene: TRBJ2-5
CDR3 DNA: TGTGCCAGCAGCCCAGGCCCGACTAGCGGGAGGCCGAACCAGTACTTC
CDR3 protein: CASSPGPTSGRPNQYF

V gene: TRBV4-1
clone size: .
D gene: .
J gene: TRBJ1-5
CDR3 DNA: TGTGCCAGCAGCCAAGATAGGAGTAGCAATCAGCCCCAGCATTTT
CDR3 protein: CASSQDRSSNQPQHF

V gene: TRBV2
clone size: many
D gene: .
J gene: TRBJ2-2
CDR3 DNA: TGTGCCAGCAGTCCCCAGCCCGGGGAGCTGTTTTTT
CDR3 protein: CASSPQPGELFF

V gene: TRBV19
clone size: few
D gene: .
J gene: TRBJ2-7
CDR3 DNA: TGTGCCAGTAGTATTAAGGGCGGGACGATCTACGAGCAGTACTTC
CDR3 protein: CASSIKGGTIYEQYF

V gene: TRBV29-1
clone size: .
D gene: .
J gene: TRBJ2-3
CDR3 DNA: TGCAGCGTTGGTTCCCTCCTCCGCACAGATACGCAGTATTTT
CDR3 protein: CSVGSLLRTDTQYF

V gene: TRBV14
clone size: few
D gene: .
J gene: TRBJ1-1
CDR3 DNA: TGTGCCAGCTCACGGCAATGGGGGAACACTGAAGCTTTCTTT
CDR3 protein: CASSRQWGNTEAFF

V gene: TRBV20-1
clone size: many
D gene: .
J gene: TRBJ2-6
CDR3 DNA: TGCAGTGCTACGGGGGGCAGGGCTGGGGCCAACGTCCTGACTTTC
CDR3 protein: CSATGGRAGANVLTF

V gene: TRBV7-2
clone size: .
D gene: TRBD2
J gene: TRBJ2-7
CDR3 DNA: TGTGCCAGCAGCTTGCAAGCGGGGGCCTACGAGCAGTACTTC
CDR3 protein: CASSLQAGAYEQYF

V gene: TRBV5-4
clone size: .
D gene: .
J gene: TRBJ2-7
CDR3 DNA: TGTGCCAGCAGCCACTCGAGTGGACGGGATCCCTACGAGCAGTACTTC
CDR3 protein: CASSHSSGRDPYEQYF

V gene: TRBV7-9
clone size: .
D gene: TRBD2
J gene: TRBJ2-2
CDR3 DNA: TGTGCCAGCAGTTGGACTAGCGAGACCGGTACCGGGGAGCTGTTTTTT
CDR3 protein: CASSWTSETGTGELFF

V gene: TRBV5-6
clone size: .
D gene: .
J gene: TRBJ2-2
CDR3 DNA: TGTGCCAGCAGCTTGTCTATTGACGGGGAGCTGTTTTTT
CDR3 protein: CASSLSIDGELFF

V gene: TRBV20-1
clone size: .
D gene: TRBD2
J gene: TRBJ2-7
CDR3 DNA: TGCAGTGCCTTTAGCGGGGGATCTTACGAGCAGTACTTC
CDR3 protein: CSAFSGGSYEQYF

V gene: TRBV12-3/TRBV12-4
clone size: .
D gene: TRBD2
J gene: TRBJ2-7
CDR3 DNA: TGTGCCAGCAGCCCGGGGGGGGTCCGCGGCTACGAGCAGTACTTC
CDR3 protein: CASSPGGVRGYEQYF